The sequence of this T cell receptor beta chain was determined in a study of T cells in Graves' hyperthyroidism and ophthalmopathy. This clonotype was counted a few times. The antigen remains unidentified. One end of the junction does not line up with germline, which may come from a read error. The CDR3 contains 14 residues. Germline assignment: CDR1 DFQATT and CDR2 SNEGSKA (reference sequence). Over 18 months, lack of ophthalmopathy progression marked Graves' hyperthyroidism as stable. Fresh peripheral blood, about 10 ml of it, supplied the PBMCs. Study-wide results and limits: Separating ophthalmopathy from stable hyperthyroidism was achieved by a 13 V-J model.

TCR beta CDR3 regions were amplified from RNA. HTBI primers were used for first-round RT-PCR of the TCR CDR3. TCRdb re-called the multiplex PCR reads with MiXCR, one entry per CDR3 protein. The profile shows hundreds of thousands of distinct CDR3 sequences, 12% to 15% of them singletons. Sequenced material: blood. This sequence was found in a woman aged 18-29 years with Graves' hyperthyroidism. The chain links TRBV20-1 to TRBJ2-7, with TRBD2 matching 7 bases. CDR3 sequence: CSVRGTTVDYEQYF. CDR3 sequence (DNA): TGCAGTGTTAGAGGGACTACTGTTGACTACGAGCAGTACTTC.